The clone carrying this T cell receptor (beta chain) was counted between two and nine times. The antigen remains undetermined. The identical CDR3 is also encoded by other nucleotide sequences in the sample. These data belong to a study of beta chain features in type 1 diabetes. Study in general: The patients were much like the healthy donors in age, gender and cell yields.

Trimming stripped 3 bases from V and 0 bases from J, with 4 bases between. The CDR3 totals 13 residues. Germline assignment: CDR1 KGHSH and CDR2 LQKENI. Every isolated RNA sample was fully reverse transcribed, so sequencing captured expressed TCRB transcripts. Sequenced by immunoSEQ multiplex PCR; TCRdb stores in-frame clones only, minus some. Among hundreds of thousands of clones listed, under 15% were seen once. Study conclusions and caveats: TCRB CDR3s were moderately but significantly shorter in Type 1 diabetes patients in all four CD4+ subsets.

The chain couples TRBV18 to TRBJ2-3; unclear D gene. The sample consisted of naive CD4+ T cells from blood. This TCR was recovered from a man younger than 35 with type 1 diabetes. The CDR3 DNA reads TGTGCCAGCTCACCCGCTAGCACAGATACGCAGTATTTT. Translated: CASSPASTDTQYF.